What follows is one T cell receptor (beta chain) and its context. This record belongs to a study of blood T cell repertoires in COVID-19. In the original workflow: Amplifying reference gene primers gave estimates of nucleated cell counts. This table comes from immunoSEQ multiplex PCR, and its TCRdb copy is limited to in-frame clones, with some not included. The DNA was the basis for D and trimming; V, J and clone size are from that table. The sample yields approximately 89,000 clones, around 81% seen once. The V end was cut by 4 bases, the J end by 6 bases, with 10 bases between. Germline CDR1 is LGHNA and CDR2 is YNFKEQ. The CDR3 has 14 residues.

The receptor was isolated from a woman in her seventies with active or convalescent COVID-19. Specimen: peripheral blood. This chain joins TRBV4-2 and TRBJ1-6, with D hard to call. CDR3 region: CASSPEVRNSPLHF. The CDR3 nucleotides are TGTGCCAGCAGCCCCGAGGTCCGTAATTCACCCCTCCACTTT.